This TCR beta chain stems from a study of shared clonotypes between healthy human individuals. On the study more broadly: A donor's plate count was three for CD4 naive and three for CD4 memory; CD8 naive had two and CD8 memory one.

Comments on this clone: Its antigen is unidentified.

The CDR3 is 16 residues long. The germline V gene encodes CDR1 SGHRS and CDR2 YFSETQ. V shed 3 bases and J 5 bases; nucleotides not matched to a gene: 8. Broader study findings: Naive subsets generally exceeded memory subsets in estimated richness.

Partitioning of CD4+ cells yielded a CD45RA+ naive subset and a CD45RA-negative memory subset. Assay: immunoSEQ multiplex PCR; the TCRdb copy retains only in-frame clones and omits some. Of roughly 1.4 million clones in the sample, approximately 98.5% were seen once. The rearrangement links TRBV5-1 to TRBJ2-1; 10 nucleotides agree with TRBD2. The receptor's source is a man aged 25 to 40 in good health. Material for sequencing was naive CD4+ T cells sorted from blood. The subset here: CD45RA+ positively selected. The CDR3 reads CASSWLLAGSNNEQFF. The CDR3 bases are TGCGCCAGCAGCTGGTTACTAGCGGGGTCTAACAATGAGCAGTTCTTC.